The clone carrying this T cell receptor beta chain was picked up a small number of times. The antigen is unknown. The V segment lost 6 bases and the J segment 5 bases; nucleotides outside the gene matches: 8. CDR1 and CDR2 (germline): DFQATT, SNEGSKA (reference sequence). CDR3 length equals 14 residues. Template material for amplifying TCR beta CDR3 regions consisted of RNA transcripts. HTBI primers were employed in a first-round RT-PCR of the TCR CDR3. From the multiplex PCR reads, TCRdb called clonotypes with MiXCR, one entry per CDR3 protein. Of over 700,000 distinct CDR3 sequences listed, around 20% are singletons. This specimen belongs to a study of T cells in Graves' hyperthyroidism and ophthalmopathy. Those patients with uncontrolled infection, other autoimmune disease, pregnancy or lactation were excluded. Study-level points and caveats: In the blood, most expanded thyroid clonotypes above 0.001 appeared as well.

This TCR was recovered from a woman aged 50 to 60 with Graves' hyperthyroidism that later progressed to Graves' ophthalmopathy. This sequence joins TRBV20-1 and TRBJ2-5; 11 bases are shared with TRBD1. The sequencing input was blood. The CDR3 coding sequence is TGCAGTGCAACGGGGACAGGGGGGACGGAGACCCAGTACTTC. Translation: CSATGTGGTETQYF.